A single sample is the source of the 12 T cell receptor beta chains below, sequenced in a study of blood T cell repertoires in COVID-19. Only in-frame clones appear in the TCRdb table, and some are missing; sequencing was by immunoSEQ multiplex PCR. The sample has 300,000 to 350,000 clones; around 90% are singletons. Material: PBMCs or T cells enriched from blood (not recorded which). The receptors derive from a woman under 30 with acute COVID-19.

The V call is TRBV12-3 or TRBV12-4, the J call TRBJ2-7; 8 nucleotides line up with TRBD1. After removal of 8 bases from V and 6 bases from J, the junction contained 6 bases not matched to a gene. The CDR3 runs 12 residues. The CDR3: CASGQGLFEQYF. CDR3 in DNA: TGTGCCAGCGGACAGGGTTTGTTCGAGCAGTACTTC.

This chain connects TRBV28 to TRBJ2-5, with D unclear. Germline CDR1 and CDR2: MDHEN and SYDVKM. This CDR3 has 11 amino acids. The V and J ends lost 6 bases and 4 bases respectively, with 6 bases between them. CDR3: CASRLGETQYF. CDR3 bases: TGTGCCAGCAGGCTAGGAGAGACCCAGTACTTC. The full variable domain, in which reference TRBV28 and TRBJ2-5 provide the parts outside the CDR3, is DVKVTQSSRYLVKRTGEKVFLECVQDMDHENMFWYRQDPGLGLRLIYFSYDVKMKEKGDIPEGYSVSREKKERFSLILESASTNQTSMYLCASRLGETQYFGPGTRLLVL.

To note about this clone: At the DNA level, this CDR3 is encoded by other sequences in the same sample as well. The chain employs TRBV12-3 or TRBV12-4 and TRBJ2-5; D is ambiguous. V gave up 3 bases and J gave up 5 bases, with 7 bases separating them. CDR3 size: 12 residues. The CDR3 sequence is CASSFSRETQYF. The CDR3, as DNA: TGTGCCAGCAGTTTCTCCCGGGAGACCCAGTACTTC.

The J gene is TRBJ1-1, the V gene TRBV5-8, with D perhaps matching TRBD1 (6 bases). This CDR3 comprises 13 residues. The V and J ends lost 3 bases and 1 base respectively, with 7 bases between them. Germline V lookup: CDR1 SGHTS, CDR2 YDEGEE. The DNA for the CDR3 is TGTGCCAGCAGCTGGGGACAGAACACTGAAGCTTTCTTT. The encoded protein is CASSWGQNTEAFF.

This chain uses TRBV6-1 with TRBJ1-3; 8 positions agree with TRBD1. After removal of 0 bases from V and 0 bases from J, the junction contained 4 bases not matched to a gene. The germline CDR1 and CDR2 sequences are MNHNS and SASEGT. The CDR3 sequence is 17 residues long. The CDR3 region is CASSEAVGQGSGNTIYF. CDR3 nucleotides: TGTGCCAGCAGTGAAGCGGTTGGACAGGGCTCTGGAAACACCATATATTTT.

V is TRBV19 and J is TRBJ2-7; D might be TRBD2 (6 bases). The V and J ends lost 3 bases and 3 bases respectively, with 12 bases between them. The CDR3 extends over 14 amino acids. Germline V gives CDR1 LNHDA, CDR2 SQIVND (reference sequence). DNA for the CDR3: TGTGCCAGTAGTATGACCGGGAGCGGCTACGAGCAGTACTTC. Residues: CASSMTGSGYEQYF.

The chain links TRBV28 to TRBJ2-1, with 9 bases identical to TRBD1. CDR1 and CDR2 (germline): MDHEN, SYDVKM. V lost 6 bases, J lost 3 bases, and 6 bases stayed unmatched. The CDR3 contains 15 residues. DNA for the CDR3: TGTGCCAGCAGCCCCGGGACAGGGCTCTACAATGAGCAGTTCTTC. Translation: CASSPGTGLYNEQFF. Looking up the rest from reference TRBV28 and TRBJ2-1 gives the full variable domain: DVKVTQSSRYLVKRTGEKVFLECVQDMDHENMFWYRQDPGLGLRLIYFSYDVKMKEKGDIPEGYSVSREKKERFSLILESASTNQTSMYLCASSPGTGLYNEQFFGPGTRLTVL.

This chain links TRBV5-5 with TRBJ2-5; the match to TRBD1 covers 9 bases. Per germline, CDR1 SGHKS and CDR2 YYEKEE (reference sequence). V gave up 2 bases and J gave up 5 bases; unmatched junction bases: 7. The CDR3 is made up of 15 amino acids. In DNA form, the CDR3 reads TGTGCCAGCAGCTTCTCGACAGGGGGAAGGGAGACCCAGTACTTC. It translates to CASSFSTGGRETQYF.

The chain is built from TRBV28 and TRBJ2-7, with TRBD1 matching 7 bases. With V trimmed by 2 bases and J by 1 base, 5 bases remained unmatched. The germline CDR1 and CDR2 sequences are MDHEN and SYDVKM. The CDR3 contains 15 residues. The CDR3 nucleotides read TGTGCCAGCAGTTTACCGGGACAGAGGTCCTACGAGCAGTACTTC. This gives the protein CASSLPGQRSYEQYF.

The chain links TRBV6-5 to TRBJ2-6, with D unclear. V gave up 8 bases and J gave up 0 bases, with 5 bases separating them. The CDR3 sequence is 13 residues long. Germline assignment: CDR1 MNHEY and CDR2 SVGAGI. Here the CDR3 reads CASHSSGANVLTF. DNA of the CDR3: TGTGCCAGCCACAGCTCTGGGGCCAACGTCCTGACTTTC.

Regarding this clone: Sequence at one end of the junction differs from germline and may be a read error. V and J are TRBV7-7 and TRBJ2-5, with TRBD2 matching 7 bases. Germline loops: CDR1 SSHAT, CDR2 FNYEAQ (reference sequence). The CDR3 is 16 amino acids. The CDR3 DNA reads as TGTGCTAGCAGCTTAGCGGCGCCGGGAGGTTCTGAGACCCAGTACTTC. Encoded protein: CASSLAAPGGSETQYF.

The chain uses TRBV6-1 and TRBJ1-2; TRBD1 matches 8 bases. The germline CDR1 and CDR2 sequences are MNHNS and SASEGT. This CDR3 is 14 amino acids long. V shed 3 bases and J 8 bases; nucleotides not matched to a gene: 8. CDR3 protein: CASSDRGTGAGYTF. As DNA, the CDR3 is TGTGCCAGCAGTGATAGGGGGACAGGAGCCGGCTACACCTTC.